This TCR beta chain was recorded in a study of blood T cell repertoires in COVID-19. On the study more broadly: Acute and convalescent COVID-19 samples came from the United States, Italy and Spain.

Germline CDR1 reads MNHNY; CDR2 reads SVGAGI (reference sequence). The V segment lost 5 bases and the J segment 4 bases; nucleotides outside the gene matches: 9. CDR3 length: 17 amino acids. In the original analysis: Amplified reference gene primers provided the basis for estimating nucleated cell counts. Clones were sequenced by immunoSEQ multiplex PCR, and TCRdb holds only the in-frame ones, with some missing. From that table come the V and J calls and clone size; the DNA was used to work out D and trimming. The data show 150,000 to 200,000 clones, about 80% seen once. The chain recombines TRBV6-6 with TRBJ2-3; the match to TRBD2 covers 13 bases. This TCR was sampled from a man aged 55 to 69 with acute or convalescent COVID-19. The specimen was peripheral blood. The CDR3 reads CASSPARTSGRSDTQYF. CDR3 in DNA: TGTGCCAGCAGTCCGGCCCGGACTAGCGGGAGATCAGATACGCAGTATTTT.